A selection of T cell receptor beta chains follows, all from one sample in a study of blood T cell repertoires in COVID-19. The data were produced by immunoSEQ multiplex PCR, yet TCRdb's version contains in-frame clones alone and is incomplete. The repertoire holds 180,000 or so clones, with about 91% as singletons. Sequenced input: peripheral blood. Receptor source: a woman in her twenties or thirties with acute or convalescent COVID-19. Both conserved end residues are part of each CDR3. D genes are given only for firm matches. Clone size, where shown, is once, few, many, or a class for clones that have expanded.

d_call	j_call	clone_size	v_call	cdr3_nt	cdr3_aa
.	TRBJ1-5	.	TRBV6-2/TRBV6-3	TGTGCCAGCAGTTACTCGAGCGGGCAGCCCCAGCATTTT	CASSYSSGQPQHF
.	TRBJ1-1	.	TRBV10-3	TGTGCCATCAGTGGGCCCAATCAGGGCACTGAAGCTTTCTTT	CAISGPNQGTEAFF
.	TRBJ2-1	.	TRBV29-1	TGCAGCGGTGGGTTTCCGGGCTCCTACAATGAGCAGTTCTTC	CSGGFPGSYNEQFF
.	TRBJ1-1	.	TRBV5-1	TGCGCCAGCAGCTCACAGGGCAGGAACACTGAAGCTTTCTTT	CASSSQGRNTEAFF
.	TRBJ2-7	.	TRBV11-2	TGTGCCAGCAGCTTTACCACAGGGTGGGTGTCTGAGCAGTACTTC	CASSFTTGWVSEQYF
.	TRBJ1-6	.	TRBV28	TGTGCCAGCAGGGTACAGGTGTCACCCCTCCACTTT	CASRVQVSPLHF
TRBD1	TRBJ2-2	.	TRBV24-1	TGTGCCACCAGTGAGGCGACAGGGGCCGGGGAGCTGTTTTTT	CATSEATGAGELFF
TRBD1	TRBJ2-1	once	TRBV18	TGTGCCAGCTCACCAAGCTCAGGGGGAGAGCAGTTCTTC	CASSPSSGGEQFF
.	TRBJ2-1	.	TRBV5-1	TGCGCCAGCAGCAAGACAGGTAACAATGAGCAGTTCTTC	CASSKTGNNEQFF
.	TRBJ2-3	.	TRBV7-2	TGTGCCAGCCAAATCGGCGGTTCCACAGATACGCAGTATTTT	CASQIGGSTDTQYF
.	TRBJ2-2	.	TRBV10-2	TGCGCCAGCAGGCCCGGGACTTCCGGGGAGCTGTTTTTT	CASRPGTSGELFF
.	TRBJ2-2	.	TRBV7-9	TGTGCCAGCAGCTTGACTACCGGGGAGCTGTTTTTT	CASSLTTGELFF
.	TRBJ1-1	.	TRBV2	TGTGCCAGCATCCCGCGACCCACGGGCACTGAAGCTTTCTTT	CASIPRPTGTEAFF
.	TRBJ1-5	.	TRBV5-5	TGTGCCAGCAGCTTGACAGGCAATGATCAGCCCCAGCATTTT	CASSLTGNDQPQHF
TRBD2	TRBJ2-3	.	TRBV3-1/TRBV3-2	TGTGCCACCCGACTAGCGCTTAGCACAGATACGCAGTATTTT	CATRLALSTDTQYF
TRBD2	TRBJ2-1	few	TRBV28	TGTGCCAGCAGTCACGGACTAGCGGAGCAGTTCTTC	CASSHGLAEQFF
TRBD2	TRBJ2-1	.	TRBV28	TGTGCCAGCAGTTTAGGACTAGCTAATGAGCAGTTCTTC	CASSLGLANEQFF
TRBD2	TRBJ2-7	.	TRBV28	TGTGCCAGCAGTTTAATCGGCGGGAGTCTTCAACGCGGTTACGAGCAGTACTTC	CASSLIGGSLQRGYEQYF
TRBD2	TRBJ2-1	once	TRBV5-1	TGCGCCAGCAGGCTGGGGACTAGCGGATACAATGAGCAGTTCTTC	CASRLGTSGYNEQFF
.	TRBJ1-2	.	TRBV5-1	TGCGCCAGCACAAGGTCCGGAGAACACTATGGCTACACCTTC	CASTRSGEHYGYTF
.	TRBJ1-3	once	TRBV5-1	TGCGCCAGCAGCTTTGGCTCGGGATCGGGAGGAAACACCATATATTTT	CASSFGSGSGGNTIYF
TRBD2	TRBJ2-7	.	TRBV4-1	TGCGCCAGCAGCGAGCGGGAGGAACAACGGGGCTACGAGCAGTACTTC	CASSEREEQRGYEQYF
TRBD1	TRBJ1-5	.	TRBV19	TGTGCCAGTAGTAGACAGGGCATGGGCAATCAGCCCCAGCATTTT	CASSRQGMGNQPQHF
.	TRBJ2-1	.	TRBV5-1	TGCGCCAGCAGCCCGGGTCCTTCAAACTACAATGAGCAGTTCTTC	CASSPGPSNYNEQFF
TRBD2	TRBJ2-3	.	TRBV9	TGTGCCAGCAGTCTCCGACTAGCAGACACAGATACGCAGTATTTT	CASSLRLADTDTQYF
.	TRBJ2-1	.	TRBV27	TGTGCCAGCAGCCCCTCCGTGGGGGCTAGACCCAATGAGCAGTTCTTC	CASSPSVGARPNEQFF
TRBD2	TRBJ2-3	.	TRBV18	TGTGCCAGCTCACCTCAGGGACTAGGTGCAGATACGCAGTATTTT	CASSPQGLGADTQYF
TRBD1	TRBJ2-3	.	TRBV7-9	TGTGCCAGCAGCCCGGGACAGGGGGCAGATACGCAGTATTTT	CASSPGQGADTQYF